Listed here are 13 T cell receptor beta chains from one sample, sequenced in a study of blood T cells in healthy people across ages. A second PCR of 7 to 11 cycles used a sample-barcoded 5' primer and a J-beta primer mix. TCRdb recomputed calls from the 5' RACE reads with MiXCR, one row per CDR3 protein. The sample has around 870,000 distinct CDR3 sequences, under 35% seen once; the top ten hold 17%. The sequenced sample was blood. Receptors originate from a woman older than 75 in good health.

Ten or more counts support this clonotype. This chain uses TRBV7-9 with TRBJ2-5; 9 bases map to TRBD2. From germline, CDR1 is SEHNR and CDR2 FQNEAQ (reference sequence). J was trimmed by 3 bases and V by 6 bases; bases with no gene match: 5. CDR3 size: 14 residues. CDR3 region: CASRNSGGEETQYF. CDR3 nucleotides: TGTGCCAGCAGGAATAGCGGGGGAGAAGAGACCCAGTACTTC.

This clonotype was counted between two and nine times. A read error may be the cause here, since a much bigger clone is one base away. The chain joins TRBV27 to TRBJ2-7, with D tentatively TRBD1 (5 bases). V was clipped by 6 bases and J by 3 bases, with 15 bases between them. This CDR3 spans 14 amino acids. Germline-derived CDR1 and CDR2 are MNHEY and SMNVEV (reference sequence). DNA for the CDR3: TGTGCCAGCAGCATCACCCAGGGTCGCTACGAGCAGTACTTC. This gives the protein CASSITQGRYEQYF.

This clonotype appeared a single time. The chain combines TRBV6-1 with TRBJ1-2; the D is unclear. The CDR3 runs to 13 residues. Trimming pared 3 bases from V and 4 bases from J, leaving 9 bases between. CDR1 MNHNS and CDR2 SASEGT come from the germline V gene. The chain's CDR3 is CASSDSPVYGYTF. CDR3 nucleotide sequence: TGTGCCAGCAGTGACTCCCCTGTCTATGGCTACACCTTC.

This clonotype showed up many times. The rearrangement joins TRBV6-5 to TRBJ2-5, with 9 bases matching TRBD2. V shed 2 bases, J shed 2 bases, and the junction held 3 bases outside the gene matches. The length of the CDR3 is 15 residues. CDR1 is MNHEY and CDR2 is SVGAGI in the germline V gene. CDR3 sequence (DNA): TGTGCCAGCAGTTACGGACTAGCGACTCAAGAGACCCAGTACTTC. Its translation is CASSYGLATQETQYF.

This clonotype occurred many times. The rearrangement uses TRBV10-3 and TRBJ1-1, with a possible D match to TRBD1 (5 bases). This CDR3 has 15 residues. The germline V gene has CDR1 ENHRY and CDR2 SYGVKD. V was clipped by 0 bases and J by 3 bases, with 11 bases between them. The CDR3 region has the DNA TGTGCCATCAGTGAGTCCGGGGGGATGGACACTGAAGCTTTCTTT. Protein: CAISESGGMDTEAFF.

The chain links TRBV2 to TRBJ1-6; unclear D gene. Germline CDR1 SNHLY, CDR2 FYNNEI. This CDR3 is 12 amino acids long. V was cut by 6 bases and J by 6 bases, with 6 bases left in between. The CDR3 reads CASREGNSPLHF. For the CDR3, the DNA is TGTGCCAGCAGAGAGGGTAATTCACCCCTCCACTTT.

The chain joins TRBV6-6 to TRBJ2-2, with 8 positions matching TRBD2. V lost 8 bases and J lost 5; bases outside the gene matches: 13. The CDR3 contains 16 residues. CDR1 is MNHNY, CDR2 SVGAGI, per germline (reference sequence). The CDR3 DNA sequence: TGTGCCAGCTTCATTAGCGGGGAGGGCCGGACCGGGGAGCTGTTTTTT. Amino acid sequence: CASFISGEGRTGELFF.

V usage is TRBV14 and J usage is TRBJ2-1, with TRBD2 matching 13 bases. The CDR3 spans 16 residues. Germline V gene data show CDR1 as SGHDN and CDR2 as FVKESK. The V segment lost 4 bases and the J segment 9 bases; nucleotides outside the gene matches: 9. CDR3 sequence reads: CASSLLLAGGLTEQFF. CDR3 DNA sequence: TGTGCCAGCAGCCTGCTACTAGCGGGGGGGCTTACTGAGCAGTTCTTC.

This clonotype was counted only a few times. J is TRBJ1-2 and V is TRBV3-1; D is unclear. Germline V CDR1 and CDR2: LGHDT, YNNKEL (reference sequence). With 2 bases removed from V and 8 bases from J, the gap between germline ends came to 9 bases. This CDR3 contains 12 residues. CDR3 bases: TGTGCCAGCAGCCAAAGCTCGGGGGGCTACACCTTC. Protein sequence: CASSQSSGGYTF.

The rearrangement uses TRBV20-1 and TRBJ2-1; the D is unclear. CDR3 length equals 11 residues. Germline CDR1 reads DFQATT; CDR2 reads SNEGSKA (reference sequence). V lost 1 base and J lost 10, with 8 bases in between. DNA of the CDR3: TGCAGTGCTAGAGTCTCCTACGAGCAGTTCTTC. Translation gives CSARVSYEQFF.

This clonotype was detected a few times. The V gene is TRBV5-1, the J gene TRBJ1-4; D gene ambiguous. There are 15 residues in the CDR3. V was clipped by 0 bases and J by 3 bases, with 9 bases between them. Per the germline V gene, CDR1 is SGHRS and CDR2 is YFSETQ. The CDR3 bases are TGCGCCAGCAGCTTGGAAATTGGGGCTAATGAAAAACTGTTTTTT. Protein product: CASSLEIGANEKLFF.

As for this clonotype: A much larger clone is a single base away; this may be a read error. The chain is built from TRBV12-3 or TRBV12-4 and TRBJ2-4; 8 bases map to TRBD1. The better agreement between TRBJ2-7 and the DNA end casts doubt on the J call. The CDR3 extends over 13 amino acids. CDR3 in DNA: TGTGCCAGCGGTCGGGACAGGTACCACGAGCAGTACTTC. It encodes CASGRDRYHEQYF.

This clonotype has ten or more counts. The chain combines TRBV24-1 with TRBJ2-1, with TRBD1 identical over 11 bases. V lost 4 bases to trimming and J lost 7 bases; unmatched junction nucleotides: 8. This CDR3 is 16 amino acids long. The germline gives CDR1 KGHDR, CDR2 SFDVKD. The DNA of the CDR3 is TGTGCCACCAGTGACCCGGACAGGGGGCGCGGGAATGAGCAGTTCTTC. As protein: CATSDPDRGRGNEQFF.